The next 10 T cell receptor beta chains were all read from a single sample in a study of cytomegalovirus exposure and HLA in healthy donors. 60 Vbeta and 13 Jbeta primers were used in PCR. The assay was immunoSEQ multiplex PCR, and TCRdb's table has in-frame clones only and misses some. The table records 150,000 to 200,000 clones, about 80% of them present only once. The sample taken for sequencing was PBMCs. Receptors originate from a middle-aged man in good health and CMV-seronegative.

J is TRBJ2-3 and V is TRBV29-1; D unclear. The V end lost 4 bases, the J end lost 0 bases, and 11 bases lay between the germline ends. Germline-derived CDR1 and CDR2 are SQVTM and ANQGSEA. The CDR3 is 14 residues long. CDR3 DNA sequence: TGCAGCGTTGGAAGTTTTACTAGCACAGATACGCAGTATTTT. Translation gives CSVGSFTSTDTQYF.

The chain recombines TRBV27 with TRBJ2-6, with TRBD1 matching over 8 bases. The CDR3 is 17 residues long. With 6 bases clipped from V and 0 bases from J, the junction kept 7 bases outside the gene matches. Germline V lookup: CDR1 MNHEY, CDR2 SMNVEV (reference sequence). CDR3 residues: CASRTDRVISGANVLTF. CDR3 bases: TGTGCCAGCAGGACGGACAGGGTGATCTCTGGGGCCAACGTCCTGACTTTC. Based on the CDR3 plus reference TRBV27 and TRBJ2-6, the full variable domain is EAQVTQNPRYLITVTGKKLTVTCSQNMNHEYMSWYRQDPGLGLRQIYYSMNVEVTDKGDVPEGYKVSRKEKRNFPLILESPSPNQTSLYFCASRTDRVISGANVLTFGAGSRLTVL.

This clone has a single count. This chain joins TRBV7-2 and TRBJ1-2, with D unresolved. Germline V gives CDR1 SGHTA, CDR2 FQGNSA. The CDR3 length is 14 residues. The V end lost 2 bases, the J end lost 8 bases, and 15 bases lay between the germline ends. CDR3 in amino acids: CASSLTWQAGGYTF. The CDR3 nucleotides are TGTGCCAGCAGCTTAACATGGCAGGCGGGGGGCTACACCTTC.

This chain connects TRBV11-2 to TRBJ2-7; TRBD1 matches 7 bases. The germline CDR1 and CDR2 sequences are SGHAT and FQNNGV. The CDR3 spans 17 residues. V lost 1 base to trimming and J lost 0 bases; unmatched junction nucleotides: 9. CDR3 nucleotides: TGTGCCAGCAGCTTAGGGTTGCGGACAGGTTTCTCCTACGAGCAGTACTTC. It yields the protein CASSLGLRTGFSYEQYF.

The chain combines TRBV10-3 with TRBJ1-1; D may be TRBD1 (6 bases). With 6 bases removed from V and 2 bases from J, the gap between germline ends came to 10 bases. The CDR3 loop spans 13 amino acids. CDR1 ENHRY and CDR2 SYGVKD come from the germline V gene. DNA for the CDR3: TGTGCCATCAGGAGGACAGTTAACACTGAAGCTTTCTTT. Protein product: CAIRRTVNTEAFF.

The chain recombines TRBV14 with TRBJ2-5; tentatively, D is TRBD2 (6 bases). Germline CDR1 and CDR2: SGHDN and FVKESK. V lost 0 bases and J 5 bases, leaving 10 bases between the germline ends. The CDR3 length is 14 residues. In nucleotides, the CDR3 is TGTGCCAGCAGCCAAGATCAGCTAGCGGAGACCCAGTACTTC. Protein sequence: CASSQDQLAETQYF.

The chain joins TRBV30 to TRBJ1-2, with TRBD1 as a possible D gene (6 bases). From germline, CDR1 is GTSNPN and CDR2 SVGIG (reference sequence). This CDR3 spans 15 amino acids. V lost 0 bases to trimming and J lost 4 bases, with 15 bases between them. CDR3 coding DNA: TGTGCCTGGAGTGTAGGGGGGGGCCAGGTCTATGGCTACACCTTC. Protein: CAWSVGGGQVYGYTF. Drawing the rest from reference TRBV30 and TRBJ1-2, the complete variable domain is SQTIHQWPATLVQPVGSPLSLECTVEGTSNPNLYWYRQAAGRGLQLLFYSVGIGQISSEVPQNLSASRPQDRQFILSSKKLLLSDSGFYLCAWSVGGGQVYGYTFGSGTRLTVV.

The chain couples TRBV27 to TRBJ1-3, with unresolved D. The germline V and J ends were trimmed by 3 bases and 3 bases, with 12 bases remaining between them. The germline V gene encodes CDR1 MNHEY and CDR2 SMNVEV (reference sequence). The CDR3 totals 15 residues. CDR3 sequence (DNA): TGTGCCAGCAGTTTTAGGTCGACGGGTGGAAACACCATATATTTT. It encodes CASSFRSTGGNTIYF.

V gene TRBV29-1 combines with J gene TRBJ2-3, with 12 nucleotides matching TRBD2. Germline loops: CDR1 SQVTM, CDR2 ANQGSEA. The CDR3 extends over 16 amino acids. V dropped 7 bases and J dropped 2; count of bases not matched to a gene: 10. This CDR3 reads CSGTSGAIWDTDTQYF. As DNA, the CDR3 is TGCAGCGGGACTAGCGGGGCCATTTGGGACACAGATACGCAGTATTTT.

The chain couples TRBV9 to TRBJ1-2; no clear D. Trimming took off 3 bases at V and 4 bases at J, with 13 bases between the two ends. CDR3 length: 14 residues. CDR1 SGDLS and CDR2 YYNGEE come from the germline V gene. The CDR3 reads CASSGEARFYGYTF. CDR3 nucleotides: TGTGCCAGCAGCGGGGAGGCCAGATTCTATGGCTACACCTTC.